These T cell receptor beta chains were read from a single sample in a study of radiation and T cells in renal cell carcinoma. Generated by immunoSEQ multiplex PCR, the TCRdb table keeps only in-frame clones and is missing some. The table records 100,000 to 150,000 clones, 70% to 90% of them present only once. The material sequenced was blood, taken from a patient whose treatment included radiotherapy and nephrectomy. Receptors originate from a woman in her seventies with renal cell carcinoma. The CDR3 runs from the conserved cysteine through the conserved F or W. The D gene is left open where the match is weak. Clone size is given for some rows only: seen once, a few or many times, or a class if the clone is expanded.

V,J,length,size,D,CDR3,DNA
TRBV19,TRBJ2-1,15,once,-,CASSLLASSYNEQFF,TGTGCCAGTAGCTTACTGGCCTCCTCGTACAATGAGCAGTTCTTC
TRBV27,TRBJ1-1,14,once,-,CASSLLAGVTEAFF,TGTGCCAGCAGTTTATTGGCAGGGGTCACTGAAGCTTTCTTT
TRBV7-2,TRBJ1-5,15,-,-,CASSLVRVSNQPQHF,TGTGCCAGCAGCTTAGTTCGGGTCAGCAATCAGCCCCAGCATTTT
TRBV5-1,TRBJ1-3,17,-,-,CASSLGGGRVSGNTIYF,TGCGCCAGCAGCTTGGGGGGAGGACGCGTCTCTGGAAACACCATATATTTT
TRBV15,TRBJ2-7,13,-,-,CATSRGRGSEQYF,TGTGCCACCAGCAGAGGTCGGGGTTCCGAGCAGTACTTC
TRBV6-6,TRBJ2-2,14,-,TRBD1,CASSFQGAHGELFF,TGTGCCAGCAGTTTCCAGGGGGCACACGGGGAGCTGTTTTTT
TRBV27,TRBJ1-1,17,-,TRBD1,CASSPFTLATGYTEAFF,TGTGCCAGCAGTCCCTTCACTCTCGCGACAGGGTACACTGAAGCTTTCTTT
TRBV19,TRBJ1-4,16,-,TRBD1,CASSTGTGGVHEKLFF,TGTGCCAGTAGTACCGGGACAGGGGGTGTACATGAAAAACTGTTTTTT
TRBV7-2,TRBJ1-2,15,-,-,CASSSRTNSNYGYTF,TGTGCCAGCAGCTCAAGGACAAATAGTAACTATGGCTACACCTTC
TRBV7-7,TRBJ1-3,13,-,TRBD1,CASSFRGRVTIYF,TGTGCTAGCAGCTTCAGGGGGCGAGTCACCATATATTTT
TRBV4-3,TRBJ2-3,15,-,-,CASSQGTGSTDTQYF,TGCGCCAGCAGCCAAGGAACAGGGAGCACAGATACGCAGTATTTT
TRBV5-1,TRBJ1-1,15,-,TRBD1,CASSLSTGKGTEAFF,TGCGCCAGCAGCTTGTCGACAGGGAAAGGTACTGAAGCTTTCTTT
TRBV6-5,TRBJ1-6,14,-,-,CASRTRGGNSPLHF,TGTGCCAGCAGGACCCGGGGCGGGAATTCACCCCTCCACTTT
TRBV27,TRBJ1-5,13,-,-,CASSGARNQPQHF,TGTGCCAGCAGTGGGGCCCGCAATCAGCCCCAGCATTTT
TRBV5-1,TRBJ2-1,13,-,-,CASSLDPRGEQFF,TGCGCCAGCAGCTTGGACCCCCGCGGCGAGCAGTTCTTC
TRBV30,TRBJ1-1,13,-,-,CAWSVKRGTEAFF,TGTGCCTGGAGTGTTAAGAGGGGGACCGAAGCTTTCTTT
TRBV29-1,TRBJ1-1,13,few,-,CSVDQGRGTEAFF,TGCAGCGTTGATCAGGGTAGGGGCACTGAAGCTTTCTTT
TRBV15,TRBJ1-2,14,-,-,CATSRELSNYGYTF,TGTGCCACCAGCAGAGAACTCAGCAACTATGGCTACACCTTC
TRBV15,TRBJ1-5,15,-,TRBD1,CATSRGGTVDQPQHF,TGTGCCACCAGCAGAGGGGGGACAGTGGATCAGCCCCAGCATTTT
TRBV18,TRBJ2-3,12,-,-,CASSPNGDTQYF,TGTGCCAGCTCACCAAATGGAGATACGCAGTATTTT
TRBV13,TRBJ2-1,15,-,-,CASSSGHPGYNEQFF,TGTGCCAGCAGCTCGGGACACCCCGGGTACAATGAGCAGTTCTTC
TRBV7-9,TRBJ1-2,13,-,-,CASSFKGGDGYTF,TGTGCCAGCAGCTTCAAAGGTGGAGATGGCTACACCTTC
TRBV10-2,TRBJ2-5,15,-,TRBD2,CASSEGAGGGETQYF,TGCGCCAGCAGTGAGGGAGCGGGGGGAGGAGAGACCCAGTACTTC
TRBV7-6,TRBJ1-1,16,-,TRBD1,CASSRTGVGVNTEAFF,TGTGCCAGCAGTCGGACAGGGGTAGGGGTGAACACTGAAGCTTTCTTT
TRBV2,TRBJ1-3,17,-,-,CASSPSGQKNSGNTIYF,TGTGCCAGCAGCCCATCAGGACAGAAAAACTCTGGAAACACCATATATTTT
TRBV7-6,TRBJ2-7,15,-,-,CASSLWQGGGYEQYF,TGTGCCAGCAGCCTCTGGCAGGGGGGTGGATACGAGCAGTACTTC
TRBV19,TRBJ2-1,15,-,-,CASSGRQGPRNEQFF,TGTGCCAGTAGTGGTAGGCAGGGCCCACGCAATGAGCAGTTCTTC
TRBV4-2,TRBJ2-7,16,once,TRBD2,CASSQDGSGGPYEQYF,TGTGCCAGCAGCCAAGATGGGAGCGGGGGCCCCTACGAGCAGTACTTC
TRBV30,TRBJ2-1,12,-,TRBD1,CALGQVVNEQFF,TGTGCTTTGGGACAGGTCGTAAATGAGCAGTTCTTC
TRBV7-3,TRBJ2-3,14,-,-,CASSQLAFPDTQYF,TGTGCCAGCAGCCAACTAGCTTTCCCAGATACGCAGTATTTT
TRBV5-1,TRBJ2-5,18,-,TRBD2,CASKSGTSGGLNQETQYF,TGCGCCAGCAAATCCGGGACTAGCGGGGGGTTAAACCAAGAGACCCAGTACTTC
TRBV5-4,TRBJ2-5,14,-,TRBD2,CASSSGLVQETQYF,TGTGCCAGCAGCTCGGGACTAGTCCAAGAGACCCAGTACTTC
TRBV5-1,TRBJ1-1,14,-,-,CASRPGPGSTEAFF,TGCGCCAGCAGACCGGGGCCGGGTAGCACTGAAGCTTTCTTT
TRBV7-9,TRBJ1-4,15,-,TRBD1,CASSPGTGDNEKLFF,TGTGCCAGCAGCCCCGGGACAGGGGATAATGAAAAACTGTTTTTT
TRBV19,TRBJ2-1,16,-,-,CASSIRGGPLYNEQFF,TGTGCCAGTAGTATAAGGGGAGGCCCCCTTTACAATGAGCAGTTCTTC
TRBV19,TRBJ2-1,13,-,-,CASSTQGIHEQFF,TGTGCCAGTAGTACCCAGGGTATCCATGAGCAGTTCTTC
TRBV27,TRBJ1-6,16,-,TRBD1,CASSLSSGTGNSPLHF,TGTGCCAGCAGTTTATCTTCCGGGACAGGGAATTCACCCCTCCACTTT
TRBV7-8,TRBJ2-3,14,once,TRBD2,CASSLELSGGTQYF,TGTGCCAGCAGCTTAGAGCTTTCGGGGGGTACGCAGTATTTT
TRBV2,TRBJ1-5,16,-,-,CASSVLGKGVSQPQHF,TGTGCCAGCAGTGTGTTGGGTAAAGGGGTAAGCCAGCCCCAGCATTTT
TRBV10-1,TRBJ1-5,16,few,-,CASSPQVENPNQPQHF,TGCGCCAGCAGTCCCCAGGTGGAAAATCCCAATCAGCCCCAGCATTTT
TRBV5-8,TRBJ2-2,14,-,-,CASSLVGATGELFF,TGTGCCAGCAGCTTGGTGGGGGCCACCGGGGAGCTGTTTTTT
TRBV29-1,TRBJ2-6,15,-,-,CSVYAGGRGANVLTF,TGCAGCGTCTACGCGGGTGGTCGGGGAGCCAACGTCCTGACTTTC
TRBV10-3,TRBJ2-1,16,-,TRBD2,CAISESGLAGDNEQFF,TGTGCCATCAGTGAGTCCGGCCTAGCGGGTGACAATGAGCAGTTCTTC
TRBV7-8,TRBJ2-7,17,-,-,CASSLAASLTVTYEQYF,TGTGCCAGCAGCTTAGCGGCCTCCTTGACAGTTACCTACGAGCAGTACTTC